What follows are 27 T cell receptor beta chains derived from one specimen sequenced in a study of T-cell memory formation after mild COVID-19. TCRdb reprocessed the 5' RACE reads via MiXCR and lists one record per CDR3 protein. The sample has roughly 13,000 distinct CDR3 sequences, about 12% seen once; the top ten hold roughly 53%. Sequenced: PBMCs or a T cell subset sorted from them (not recorded which). The source of these receptors is an adult woman who had mild COVID-19 (a few samples of this study predate the infection). Cell type and time point are not known.

This clonotype occurred many times. This chain connects TRBV4-3 to TRBJ2-3; D might be TRBD1 (5 bases). Germline assignment: CDR1 LGHNA and CDR2 YSLEER. Deletions cut 1 base from V and 2 bases from J, with 10 bases between. There are 15 residues in the CDR3. As DNA, the CDR3 is TGCGCCAGCAGCCAAGTTGCAGGGCTCACAGATACGCAGTATTTT. Protein product: CASSQVAGLTDTQYF.

This clonotype was seen repeatedly, ten times or more. Written as DNA, the CDR3 is TGCAGTGCCCATAGGGACACCGGGGAGCTGTTTTTT. It specifies CSAHRDTGELFF. V and J are TRBV20-1 and TRBJ2-2; no reliable D call. This CDR3 has 12 residues. V was shortened by 6 bases and J by 3 bases, with 8 bases between the two germline ends. Germline loops: CDR1 DFQATT, CDR2 SNEGSKA (reference sequence).

The table lists this clonotype with many counts. The gene calls are TRBV7-9 and TRBJ2-2, with a weak D call TRBD1 (6 bases). Trimming shortened V by 5 bases and J by 6 bases, and 10 bases separated the two germline ends. The CDR3 has 13 residues. Germline values: CDR1 SEHNR, CDR2 FQNEAQ (reference sequence). The CDR3 DNA is TGTGCCAGCAGCCCCCCAGGGGCCGGGGAGCTGTTTTTT. This gives the protein CASSPPGAGELFF.

This clonotype was found many times. The V gene is TRBV15, the J gene TRBJ2-1, with TRBD2 identical over 9 bases. V lost 5 bases and J lost 4; bases outside the gene matches: 6. The CDR3 is made up of 15 amino acids. Looked up from germline, CDR1 is LNHNV and CDR2 is YYDKDF (reference sequence). In DNA form, the CDR3 reads TGTGCCACCAGCGGACAGCGGGAGGTTTACAATGAGCAGTTCTTC. It codes for CATSGQREVYNEQFF.

At least ten counts were recorded for this clonotype. The chain combines TRBV5-1 with TRBJ2-7, with D unresolved. The CDR3 is made up of 14 amino acids. Germline CDR1 is SGHRS and CDR2 is YFSETQ. The V end was cut by 0 bases, the J end by 6 bases, with 13 bases between. The CDR3 spells CASSLGFEVLEQYF. In nucleotides, the CDR3 is TGCGCCAGCAGCTTGGGGTTCGAGGTTCTCGAGCAGTACTTC. The variable domain in full, with the rest retrieved from reference TRBV5-1 and TRBJ2-7, is KAGVTQTPRYLIKTRGQQVTLSCSPISGHRSVSWYQQTPGQGLQFLFEYFSETQRNKGNFPGRFSGRQFSNSRSEMNVSTLELGDSALYLCASSLGFEVLEQYFGPGTRLTVT.

This clonotype was observed at least ten times. The J gene is TRBJ1-3, the V gene TRBV30; no clear D gene. This CDR3 spans 11 amino acids. Germline V lookup: CDR1 GTSNPN, CDR2 SVGIG (reference sequence). V was cut by 1 base and J by 2 bases, with 0 bases left in between. CDR3: CAWSAGNTIYF. CDR3 sequence (DNA): TGTGCCTGGAGTGCTGGAAACACCATATATTTT.

Only a few counts were recorded for this clonotype. This may stem from a read error, because a much larger clone lies one nucleotide away. The genes are TRBV5-1 and TRBJ2-5; 8 bases line up with TRBD1. Per the germline V gene, CDR1 is SGHRS and CDR2 is YFSETQ. This CDR3 region has 12 residues. Trimming at V came to 4 bases and at J to 5 bases, leaving 1 base not matched to a gene. CDR3 amino acids: CASSTGGETQYF. DNA of the CDR3: TGCGCCAGCAGCACAGGGGGGGAGACCCAGTACTTC.

Ten or more counts support this clonotype. The V call is TRBV14, the J call TRBJ2-3, with a weak D call TRBD2 (5 bases). Trimming pared 1 base from V and 0 bases from J, leaving 8 bases between. Germline CDR1 SGHDN, CDR2 FVKESK. The CDR3 has 15 amino acids. CDR3 amino acids: CASSQAGISTDTQYF. The CDR3 bases are TGTGCCAGCAGCCAAGCGGGAATTAGCACAGATACGCAGTATTTT.

This chain joins TRBV12-3 or TRBV12-4 and TRBJ2-7; 11 nucleotides line up with TRBD1. The ends lost 5 bases at V and 4 bases at J; junction bases unmatched: 7. This CDR3 is 15 amino acids long. The CDR3 DNA follows: TGTGCCAGCAGTGTGGGACAGGGGGAAGGTTACGAGCAGTACTTC. It codes for CASSVGQGEGYEQYF.

This clonotype was seen at least ten times. This chain links TRBV19 with TRBJ1-1, with D unresolved. The CDR3 sequence is 14 residues long. The V end was cut by 7 bases, the J end by 5 bases, with 17 bases between. The germline CDR1 and CDR2 sequences are LNHDA and SQIVND (reference sequence). CDR3 nucleotides: TGTGCCAGTATCCCGACTGGGGTCATGACTGAAGCTTTCTTT. It translates to CASIPTGVMTEAFF.

This clonotype was observed at least ten times. The rearrangement joins TRBV7-9 to TRBJ1-5, with D maybe TRBD1 (5 bases). Germline V gene lookup returns CDR1 SEHNR and CDR2 FQNEAQ (reference sequence). This CDR3 has 16 amino acids. V lost 1 base to trimming and J lost 3 bases, with 13 bases between them. The CDR3 coding sequence is TGTGCCAGCAGCTTAGGTGGAGGGGCTAACAATCAGCCCCAGCATTTT. It translates to CASSLGGGANNQPQHF.

Many counts were recorded for this clonotype. The chain uses TRBV4-1 and TRBJ1-2; D gene unclear. Trimming stripped 1 base from V and 2 bases from J, with 14 bases between. Looked up from germline, CDR1 is MGHRA and CDR2 is YSYEKL. CDR3 length: 16 amino acids. The CDR3 coding sequence is TGCGCCAGCAGCCAAGTCCCGACACCCCGGAACTATGGCTACACCTTC. This gives the protein CASSQVPTPRNYGYTF.

This clonotype has at least ten counts. The chain has TRBV5-5 and TRBJ2-2, with 10 bases matching TRBD1. The germline CDR1 and CDR2 sequences are SGHKS and YYEKEE (reference sequence). V lost 4 bases to trimming and J lost 4 bases; unmatched junction nucleotides: 10. The CDR3 is made up of 17 amino acids. Here the CDR3 DNA reads TGTGCCAGCAGCCCGACAGGACAGGGGGGTAGCACCGGGGAGCTGTTTTTT. Translation gives CASSPTGQGGSTGELFF.

The V gene is TRBV6-6, the J gene TRBJ2-7; 8 bases map to TRBD2. The CDR3 is 13 amino acids. Germline assignment: CDR1 MNHNY and CDR2 SVGAGI (reference sequence). Trimming cost V 2 bases and J 7 bases; bases outside gene matches: 4. This chain's CDR3 is CASSYLIAGEQYV. CDR3 coding DNA: TGTGCCAGCAGTTACCTTATAGCGGGAGAGCAGTACGTC.

This clonotype was recorded many times. The V and J genes are TRBV7-9 and TRBJ2-7, with D perhaps assigned TRBD1 or TRBD2 (5 bases each). The germline gives CDR1 SEHNR, CDR2 FQNEAQ (reference sequence). Trimming took off 5 bases at V and 5 bases at J, with 16 bases between the two ends. The CDR3 has 14 amino acids. DNA of the CDR3: TGTGCCAGCAGCCGAGCTATTGGGACCGACGAGCAGTACTTC. Its protein product is CASSRAIGTDEQYF.

The sample holds many counts of this clonotype. V gene TRBV29-1 combines with J gene TRBJ2-7; D gene ambiguous. V was shortened by 5 bases and J by 0 bases, with 11 bases between the two germline ends. This CDR3 contains 13 residues. Per the germline V gene, CDR1 is SQVTM and CDR2 is ANQGSEA. As DNA, the CDR3 is TGCAGCGTTAGGAGTCTTGACTCCTACGAGCAGTACTTC. Its translation is CSVRSLDSYEQYF.

The table lists this clonotype with many counts. The junction departs from germline at one end; a sequencing error may be responsible. The chain carries TRBV27 and TRBJ1-1; 7 bases are shared with TRBD1. In germline, CDR1 is MNHEY, CDR2 SMNVEV (reference sequence). The CDR3 extends over 12 amino acids. In nucleotides, the CDR3 is TGTGCCAGCAGTAAACCGGGGACAGACTCATTATTT. Residues: CASSKPGTDSLF.

CDR3: CSARASGGWYEQYF. In nucleotides, the CDR3 is TGCAGTGCTAGGGCTAGCGGGGGTTGGTACGAGCAGTACTTC. The genes are TRBV20-1 and TRBJ2-7; the match to TRBD2 covers 10 bases. This CDR3 has 14 amino acids. Germline CDR1 is DFQATT and CDR2 is SNEGSKA (reference sequence). V shed 3 bases and J 4 bases; nucleotides not matched to a gene: 6.

This clonotype is termed medium-sized. V gene TRBV20-1 combines with J gene TRBJ2-7; the D gene is possibly TRBD2 (6 bases). Trimming pared 1 base from V and 4 bases from J, leaving 17 bases between. From germline, CDR1 is DFQATT and CDR2 SNEGSKA (reference sequence). This CDR3 region has 15 residues. In DNA, the CDR3 is TGCAGTGCTAGAGTGGTAAGGCGGGGACTTTACGAGCAGTACTTC. Protein sequence: CSARVVRRGLYEQYF.

There are many counts of this clonotype. This sequence joins TRBV7-3 and TRBJ2-3; D ambiguous. CDR1 SGHTA and CDR2 FQGTGA come from the germline V gene. The CDR3 is 14 amino acids. The V and J ends lost 2 bases and 1 base respectively, with 7 bases between them. This CDR3 reads CASSLRQRTDTQYF. DNA of the CDR3: TGTGCCAGCAGCTTACGGCAGCGCACAGATACGCAGTATTTT.

This clonotype was counted at least ten times. V and J are TRBV12-5 and TRBJ2-1, with D perhaps TRBD1 or TRBD2 (5 bases each). CDR1 is LGHNT and CDR2 is FRNRAP in the germline V gene. The CDR3 length is 12 residues. Trimming left V 5 bases short and J 12 bases short, with 14 bases between. CDR3 nucleotide sequence: TGTGCTAGTGGTCTGGGACCGGGACGGCAGTTCTTC. It yields the protein CASGLGPGRQFF.

In its sample, this clonotype was seen many times. The V gene is TRBV12-3 or TRBV12-4, the J gene TRBJ2-7; 7 bases fit TRBD2. The CDR3 is 17 amino acids. Unmatched junction bases numbered 9, after V lost 1 base and J lost 0 bases. This CDR3 reads CASSLEVPSGYSYEQYF. The CDR3, as DNA: TGTGCCAGCAGTTTAGAAGTTCCTAGCGGATACTCCTACGAGCAGTACTTC.

In this sample, this clonotype is medium-sized. The chain employs TRBV24-1 and TRBJ2-7; TRBD1 matches at 7 bases. Germline CDR1 is KGHDR and CDR2 is SFDVKD. The trim removed 7 bases at V and 3 bases at J, leaving 2 bases unmatched. The CDR3 has 12 amino acids. The CDR3 region has the DNA TGTGCCACCAGCGGGGACAGCTACGAGCAGTACTTC. Amino acid sequence: CATSGDSYEQYF.

The chain combines TRBV7-2 with TRBJ2-5; 12 bases match TRBD2. Germline CDR1 and CDR2: SGHTA and FQGNSA. The ends lost 5 bases at V and 4 bases at J; junction bases unmatched: 5. The CDR3 sequence is 15 residues long. CDR3 sequence reads: CASSGKGLAGETQYF. The CDR3 coding sequence is TGTGCCAGCAGCGGGAAGGGACTAGCGGGAGAGACCCAGTACTTC.

This clonotype was counted many times. V is TRBV14 and J is TRBJ1-2; 7 bases are a match to TRBD1. The germline V gene encodes CDR1 SGHDN and CDR2 FVKESK. The CDR3 is 16 residues long. With V trimmed by 6 bases and J by 0 bases, 10 bases remained unmatched. CDR3 protein: CASSIQGIQTNYGYTF. The CDR3 DNA reads TGTGCCAGCAGTATACAGGGGATCCAGACTAACTATGGCTACACCTTC.

The table lists this clonotype with many counts. The chain uses TRBV12-5 and TRBJ2-7, with D maybe TRBD1 (7 bases). CDR3 length: 16 residues. Trimming stripped 2 bases from V and 5 bases from J, with 19 bases between. Germline V lookup: CDR1 LGHNT, CDR2 FRNRAP. The CDR3 loop reads CASGLPGGPQRNEQYF. DNA for the CDR3: TGTGCTAGTGGTTTGCCAGGGGGGCCCCAGCGGAACGAGCAGTACTTC.

This clonotype was seen repeatedly, ten times or more. The chain joins TRBV7-9 to TRBJ2-7; no reliable D call. V lost 2 bases, J lost 0 bases, and 5 bases lay in between. The CDR3 loop spans 13 amino acids. Germline V gene data show CDR1 as SEHNR and CDR2 as FQNEAQ (reference sequence). The CDR3 nucleotides are TGTGCCAGCAGCTTACCGGGCTCCTACGAGCAGTACTTC. Translating gives CASSLPGSYEQYF.